One sample yielded the 8 T cell receptor beta chains listed below, sequenced in a study of T cells expressing NK-cell markers. TCRdb reprocessed the 5' RACE reads, keeping one entry per CDR3 protein, no DNA. This table lists 350,000 to 500,000 distinct CDR3 sequences. Sequenced sample: blood T cells: a sorted CD56 or NKG2C T cell subset, CD4+ or CD8+ T cells, or bulk PBMC T cells (not recorded which). Receptors were obtained from a woman aged 18-70 years in good health.

The chain employs TRBV6-1 and TRBJ1-2; TCRdb's assignment of TRBD1 cannot be checked, as there is no DNA. The CDR3 extends over 15 amino acids. Looked up from germline, CDR1 is MNHNS and CDR2 is SASEGT. CDR3 region: CASIPQGRANYGYTF.

The rearrangement links TRBV27 to TRBJ1-5. CDR1 and CDR2 (germline): MNHEY, SMNVEV (reference sequence). This CDR3 region has 17 residues. Here the CDR3 reads CASRKMGDTNSNQPQHF.

The CDR3 reads CSARESGGNSPLHF. The gene calls are TRBV20-1 and TRBJ1-6; the TCRdb call, TRBD1, lacks DNA for checking. The CDR3 has 14 amino acids. Germline loops: CDR1 DFQATT, CDR2 SNEGSKA (reference sequence).

This chain uses TRBV5-1 with TRBJ2-1; TCRdb designates TRBD2, a call that cannot be tested without DNA. Germline CDR1 reads SGHRS; CDR2 reads YFSETQ. This CDR3 spans 14 amino acids. The CDR3: CASSSPPGVNEQFF.

The CDR3 region is CASILTRDTANSPLHF. This chain links TRBV6-2 or TRBV6-3 with TRBJ1-6; the D call from TCRdb, TRBD1, cannot be confirmed without DNA. Looked up from germline, CDR1 is MNHEY and CDR2 is SVGEGT. The CDR3 consists of 16 residues.

The J gene is TRBJ2-1, the V gene TRBV6-5; TCRdb's D gene call, TRBD2, goes unchecked for lack of DNA. The germline CDR1 and CDR2 sequences are MNHEY and SVGAGI. The CDR3 length is 19 residues. CDR3 in amino acids: CASSYTRPSGRAERCEQFF.

This chain connects TRBV5-1 to TRBJ2-1; the TCRdb D gene call, TRBD1, has no DNA to confirm it. CDR1 is SGHRS and CDR2 is YFSETQ in the germline V gene. The CDR3 loop spans 17 amino acids. CDR3 region: CASSLPSGGSSYNEQFF.

V usage is TRBV28 and J usage is TRBJ1-2; checking the TCRdb D call of TRBD1 is not possible without DNA. Germline CDR1 MDHEN, CDR2 SYDVKM. The length of the CDR3 is 11 residues. The CDR3 is CASIRDGGYTF.